This T cell receptor (beta chain) was observed in a study of response to subunit inactivated influenza vaccine (dated by TCRdb to the late 2010s). For context, the study as a whole: To follow how T cells responded to a trivalent subunit inactivated influenza vaccine, the researchers relied on deep quantitative profiling of the T cell receptor repertoire.

Based on the germline V gene, the CDR1 and CDR2 sequences are MNHEY and SVGEGT. The CDR3 has 18 amino acids, counting the end cysteine and phenylalanine. Of the read, only the CDR3 DNA is kept; its 54 bases are in frame from base 1. Trimming costs V 11 bases and J 4 bases, and their ends lie 30 bases apart. The full study reports these points: The authors proposed that each seasonal influenza vaccination may bring in only a limited number of new T cells.

For this clonotype: It lacks a known antigen. The record has no base qualities; no much larger clone is one base away.

Libraries were built with RT-PCR. Data came from an Illumina HiSeq 2500. TCRdb itself trimmed the public reads at Q25 with fastp, ran MiXCR and retained productive beta chains. Rows are unified per CDR3 protein, each entry keeping the most common DNA and genes. This sample has hundreds of thousands of distinct CDR3 sequences in its table, and about 15% of those were observed once. The leading ten clones occupy around 7% of the sample. The chain is encoded by TRBV6-2 or TRBV6-3 joined to TRBJ2-1, and the D gene may be TRBD2, 7 bases matching. The material sequenced was PBMCs from blood, taken approximately 15 days before vaccination. This TCR was sampled from a man over 45 who received an inactivated influenza vaccine. Donor details come from another sample of the same person, matched by shared clones. CDR3 region: CAAGWGNQAGQAYNEQFF. Here is the DNA: TGTGCCGCCGGGTGGGGAAATCAAGCGGGACAAGCGTACAATGAGCAGTTCTTC.